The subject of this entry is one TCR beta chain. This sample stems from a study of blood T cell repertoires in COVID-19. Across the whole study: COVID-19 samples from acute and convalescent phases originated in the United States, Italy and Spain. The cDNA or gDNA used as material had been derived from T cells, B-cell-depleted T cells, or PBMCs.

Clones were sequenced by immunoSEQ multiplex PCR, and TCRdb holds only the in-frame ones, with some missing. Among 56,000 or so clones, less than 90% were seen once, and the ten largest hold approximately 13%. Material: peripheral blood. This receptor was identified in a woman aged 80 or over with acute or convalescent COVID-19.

The CDR3: CASSRRSGQPRSTDTQYF. Here the CDR3 DNA reads TGTGCCAGCAGCCGGCGGTCGGGACAACCTCGTAGCACAGATACGCAGTATTTT. The rearrangement joins TRBV3-1 (or the pseudogene TRBV3-2) to TRBJ2-3; perhaps TRBD1 as D (6 bases). The CDR3 runs to 18 residues. CDR1 LGHDT and CDR2 YNNKEL come from the germline V gene (reference sequence). Deletions cut 4 bases from V and 0 bases from J, with 20 bases between.